This T cell receptor (beta chain) came from a study of blood T cell repertoires in COVID-19. Study-level background: Sites in the United States, Italy and Spain provided acute and convalescent COVID-19 samples. T cells, B-cell-depleted T cells, or PBMCs provided the cDNA or gDNA that served as material.

Original processing notes: Estimates of nucleated cell counts were drawn from the amplification of reference gene primers. TCRdb's table, derived via immunoSEQ multiplex PCR, lists solely in-frame clones and lacks some. V and J calls plus clone size are reproduced from that table; the DNA served to infer D and trimming. The repertoire consists of 45,000 to 65,000 clones, with 83% occurring once and the leading ten covering over 15%. The sequencing sample was made of peripheral blood. This clonotype originated in a man aged 35 to 55 with acute or convalescent COVID-19.

CDR3 nucleotides: TGTGCCAGCATCCGAACTAGCGGGAGTTTAGATGAGCAGTTCTTC. It translates to CASIRTSGSLDEQFF. The rearrangement links TRBV11-2 to TRBJ2-1, with 11 bases aligning to TRBD2. The CDR3 consists of 15 residues. V shed 7 bases, J shed 8 bases, and the junction held 10 bases outside the gene matches. CDR1 SGHAT and CDR2 FQNNGV come from the germline V gene.